The 19 T cell receptor beta chains below were found in one sample sequenced in a study of OX40 agonist ivuxolimab in advanced cancers. Clones were read by immunoSEQ multiplex PCR, and TCRdb kept only the in-frame ones, dropping some. Counted here are 55,000 to 80,000 clones, 86% occurring once; the ten biggest clones make up approximately 0.99%. Sequencing used CD4+ or CD8+ T cells sorted from blood, obtained in a trial of the OX40 agonist ivuxolimab. Receptor source: an adult with an advanced solid tumor such as melanoma, head and neck, liver or kidney cancer.

The DNA of the CDR3 is TGTGCCAGCTCCAGGGGTCTTTCTGGGGCCAACGTCCTGACTTTC. This translates into CASSRGLSGANVLTF. The chain has TRBV18 and TRBJ2-6; possible D gene TRBD1, 6 bases. The germline V and J ends were trimmed by 6 bases and 1 base, with 10 bases remaining between them. Germline-derived CDR1 and CDR2 are KGHSH and LQKENI. This CDR3 spans 15 amino acids.

This clone has only one observation. V gene TRBV7-2 combines with J gene TRBJ1-5; TRBD1 is a possible D gene (6 bases). Trimming took 2 bases from V and 5 from J, leaving 13 bases between them. Per germline, CDR1 SGHTA and CDR2 FQGNSA. The CDR3 contains 15 residues. This CDR3 is CASSLFRGGDQPQHF. For the CDR3, the DNA is TGTGCCAGCAGCTTATTCAGGGGCGGGGATCAGCCCCAGCATTTT.

V is TRBV6-5 and J is TRBJ2-7; D ambiguous. This CDR3 comprises 11 residues. Germline V lookup: CDR1 MNHEY, CDR2 SVGAGI. V was clipped by 6 bases and J by 5 bases, with 8 bases between them. The CDR3 DNA reads as TGTGCCAGCAGCAGAGACAACGAGCAGTACTTC. Translating gives CASSRDNEQYF.

This chain links TRBV25-1 with TRBJ2-7; D perhaps matches TRBD2 (6 bases). Deletions cut 6 bases from V and 6 bases from J, with 21 bases between. The CDR3 consists of 15 residues. Germline V gene data show CDR1 as MGHDK and CDR2 as SYGVNS. The CDR3: CASRGGAAVKSEQYF. The DNA of the CDR3 is TGTGCCAGCAGAGGAGGGGCAGCCGTTAAGTCCGAGCAGTACTTC.

The chain links TRBV19 to TRBJ2-2; D perhaps matches TRBD2 (6 bases). The germline V gene encodes CDR1 LNHDA and CDR2 SQIVND (reference sequence). Between the trimmed V and J ends, which lost 10 bases and 2 bases, there was a span of 11 bases. This CDR3 has 13 amino acids. The CDR3 spells CATRDFNTGELFF. The DNA for the CDR3 is TGTGCCACCAGGGACTTCAACACCGGGGAGCTGTTTTTT.

This clone was counted only a few times. V usage is TRBV5-1 and J usage is TRBJ2-5; D perhaps matches TRBD1 (5 bases). The CDR3 covers 14 residues. Germline CDR1 is SGHRS and CDR2 is YFSETQ. V shed 7 bases and J shed 5 bases, with 18 bases lying between them. This CDR3 is CASFNQGGLETQYF. CDR3 sequence (DNA): TGCGCCAGCTTCAACCAGGGTGGTTTGGAGACCCAGTACTTC. The full variable domain, completed using reference TRBV5-1 and TRBJ2-5, is KAGVTQTPRYLIKTRGQQVTLSCSPISGHRSVSWYQQTPGQGLQFLFEYFSETQRNKGNFPGRFSGRQFSNSRSEMNVSTLELGDSALYLCASFNQGGLETQYFGPGTRLLVL.

The chain recombines TRBV7-8 with TRBJ1-4; TRBD1 is a possible D gene (5 bases). The V and J ends lost 3 bases and 2 bases respectively, with 10 bases between them. The CDR3 consists of 15 residues. Germline assignment: CDR1 SGHVS and CDR2 FQNEAQ. The CDR3 DNA follows: TGTGCCAGCAGCTTTGGGGACGCCACTAATGAAAAACTGTTTTTT. Protein sequence: CASSFGDATNEKLFF.

The sample holds one count of this clone. The chain carries TRBV7-2 and TRBJ2-2; no clear D. Germline V gene data show CDR1 as SGHTA and CDR2 as FQGNSA. The CDR3 is 13 amino acids. The V gene lost 6 bases and the J gene lost 7 bases, with 12 bases spanning the gap. The CDR3 region is CASRAPSVGELFF. In DNA, the CDR3 is TGTGCCAGCAGAGCCCCTTCTGTCGGGGAGCTGTTTTTT.

The chain uses TRBV6-5 and TRBJ2-7; TRBD1 agrees at 9 bases. The CDR3 length is 15 residues. V trimming: 2 bases; J trimming: 4 bases; junction bases outside the gene matches: 6. Germline CDR1 MNHEY, CDR2 SVGAGI. In DNA, the CDR3 is TGTGCCAGCAGTTACGGCGGGACAGGGTTGTACGAGCAGTACTTC. Protein product: CASSYGGTGLYEQYF.

The rearrangement links TRBV7-2 to TRBJ1-1; 7 bases fit TRBD1. The CDR3 extends over 12 amino acids. Germline values: CDR1 SGHTA, CDR2 FQGNSA. The ends lost 10 bases at V and 5 bases at J; junction bases unmatched: 7. CDR3 in DNA: TGTGCCACCGCGACAGGGTGGACTGAAGCTTTCTTT. Translating gives CATATGWTEAFF.

The chain combines TRBV5-4 with TRBJ2-5; 7 bases agree with TRBD1. The J call is in doubt because the DNA end fits TRBJ2-7 better. This CDR3 is 14 amino acids long. Germline CDR1 is SGHNT and CDR2 is YYREEE (reference sequence). The CDR3 spells CASSLCDRAYEQYF. The CDR3, as DNA: TGTGCCAGCAGCTTGTGCGACAGGGCCTACGAGCAGTACTTC.

The chain uses TRBV5-1 and TRBJ1-2; 9 nucleotides line up with TRBD1. In germline, CDR1 is SGHRS, CDR2 YFSETQ. V gave up 3 bases and J gave up 10 bases; unmatched junction bases: 7. The CDR3 is 13 residues long. The CDR3 is CASSSRDRDDYTF. DNA of the CDR3: TGCGCCAGCAGCTCCCGGGACAGGGATGACTACACCTTC. Drawing the rest from reference TRBV5-1 and TRBJ1-2, the complete variable domain is KAGVTQTPRYLIKTRGQQVTLSCSPISGHRSVSWYQQTPGQGLQFLFEYFSETQRNKGNFPGRFSGRQFSNSRSEMNVSTLELGDSALYLCASSSRDRDDYTFGSGTRLTVV.

This clone occurred once. The gene calls are TRBV6-4 and TRBJ2-1; unclear D gene. The CDR3 sequence is 14 residues long. Germline V gene sequence: CDR1 MRHNA, CDR2 SNTAGT. The V end was cut by 4 bases, the J end by 7 bases, with 14 bases between. The CDR3: CASSAYEKSNEQFF. Here the CDR3 DNA reads TGTGCCAGCAGTGCTTACGAGAAGTCAAATGAGCAGTTCTTC.

The J gene is TRBJ2-7, the V gene TRBV5-1; D is possibly TRBD1 (6 bases). CDR1 is SGHRS, CDR2 YFSETQ, per germline. The V end was cut by 0 bases, the J end by 7 bases, with 11 bases between. The length of the CDR3 is 13 residues. CDR3 DNA: TGCGCCAGCAGCTTGGCACAGGGCGGTGAGCAGTACTTC. Encoded protein: CASSLAQGGEQYF.

The rearrangement uses TRBV19 and TRBJ2-7; 9 positions match TRBD1. J gave up 3 bases and V 6 bases, and 9 bases lay outside the gene matches. The CDR3 sequence is 15 residues long. CDR1 LNHDA and CDR2 SQIVND come from the germline V gene (reference sequence). The CDR3 region has the DNA TGTGCCAGTAGCCTTAAACCGGGACAGGGCTACGAGCAGTACTTC. Its protein product is CASSLKPGQGYEQYF.

In its sample, this clone was seen once. This chain connects TRBV5-1 to TRBJ1-2, with 8 bases fitting TRBD1. The CDR3 runs to 17 residues. J lost 4 bases, V lost 3 bases, and 14 bases had no gene match. The germline V gene encodes CDR1 SGHRS and CDR2 YFSETQ. This chain's CDR3 is CASSYVKGQGLLYGYTF. DNA for the CDR3: TGCGCCAGCAGCTACGTTAAAGGACAGGGACTTCTCTATGGCTACACCTTC.

The chain couples TRBV28 to TRBJ2-3; unclear D gene. CDR3 length: 15 residues. V shed 8 bases and J shed 1 base, with 16 bases lying between them. From germline, CDR1 is MDHEN and CDR2 SYDVKM. The CDR3, as DNA: TGTGCCAGCTCCGACCCTCCCACAGGCACAGATACGCAGTATTTT. Its translation: CASSDPPTGTDTQYF.

The genes are TRBV7-2 and TRBJ2-3; D assignment may be TRBD1 or TRBD2 (6 bases each). Germline lookup yields CDR1 SGHTA and CDR2 FQGNSA. The CDR3 has 15 amino acids. Trimming shortened V by 5 bases and J by 4 bases, and 16 bases separated the two germline ends. The CDR3 region has the DNA TGTGCCAGCAGCCCCAACCAAGGGGGGCCAGATACGCAGTATTTT. This translates into CASSPNQGGPDTQYF. The full variable domain, completed using reference TRBV7-2 and TRBJ2-3, is GAGVSQSPSNKVTEKGKDVELRCDPISGHTALYWYRQSLGQGLEFLIYFQGNSAPDKSGLPSDRFSAERTGGSVSTLTIQRTQQEDSAVYLCASSPNQGGPDTQYFGPGTRLTVL.

For this clone: Germline is not matched at one junction end, which may reflect a read error. This rearrangement joins TRBV4-2 to TRBJ2-3; TRBD2 is a possible D gene (6 bases). Germline CDR1 and CDR2: LGHNA and YNFKEQ. The length of the CDR3 is 16 residues. Here the CDR3 reads CAGSQAGAGRTDTQYF. In DNA, the CDR3 is TGTGCCGGCAGCCAAGCTGGGGCGGGAAGGACAGATACGCAGTATTTT.